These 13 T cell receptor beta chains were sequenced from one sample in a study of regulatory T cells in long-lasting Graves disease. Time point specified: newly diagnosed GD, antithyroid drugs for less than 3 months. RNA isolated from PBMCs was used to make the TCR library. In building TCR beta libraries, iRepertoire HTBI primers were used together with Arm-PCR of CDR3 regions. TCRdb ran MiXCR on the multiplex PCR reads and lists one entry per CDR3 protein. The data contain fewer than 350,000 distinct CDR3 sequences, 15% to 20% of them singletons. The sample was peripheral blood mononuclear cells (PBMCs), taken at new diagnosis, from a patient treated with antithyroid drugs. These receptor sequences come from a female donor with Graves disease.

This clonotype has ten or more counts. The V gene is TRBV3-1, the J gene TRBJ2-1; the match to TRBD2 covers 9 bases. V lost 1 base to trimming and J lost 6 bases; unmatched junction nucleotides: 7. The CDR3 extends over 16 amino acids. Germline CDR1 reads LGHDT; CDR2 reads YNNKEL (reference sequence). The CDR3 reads CASSQGGGRASNEQFF. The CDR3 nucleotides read TGTGCCAGCAGCCAAGGAGGCGGGAGGGCCAGCAATGAGCAGTTCTTC.

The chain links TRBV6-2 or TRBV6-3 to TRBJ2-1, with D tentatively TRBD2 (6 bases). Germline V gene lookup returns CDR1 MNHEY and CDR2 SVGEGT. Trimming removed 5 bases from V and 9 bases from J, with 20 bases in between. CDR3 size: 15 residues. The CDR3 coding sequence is TGTGCCAGCAGTCTTCGGGAGCAATTTTTAAGTGAGCAGTTCTTC. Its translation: CASSLREQFLSEQFF.

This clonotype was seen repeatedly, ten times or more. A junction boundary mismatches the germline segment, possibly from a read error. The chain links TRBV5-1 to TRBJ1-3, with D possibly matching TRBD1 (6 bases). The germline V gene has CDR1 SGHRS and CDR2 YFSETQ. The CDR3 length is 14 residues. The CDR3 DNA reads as TGTGCCAGCAGCGGCAGGGGAACTGGAAACACCATATATTTT. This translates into CASSGRGTGNTIYF.

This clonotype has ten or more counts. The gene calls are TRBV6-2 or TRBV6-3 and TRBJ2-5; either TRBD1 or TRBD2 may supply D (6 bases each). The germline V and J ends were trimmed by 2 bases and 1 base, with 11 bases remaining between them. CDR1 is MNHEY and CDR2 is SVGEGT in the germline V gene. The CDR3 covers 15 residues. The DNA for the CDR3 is TGTGCCAGCAGTTACCCCGAGGGGGGCCAAGAGACCCAGTACTTC. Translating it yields CASSYPEGGQETQYF.

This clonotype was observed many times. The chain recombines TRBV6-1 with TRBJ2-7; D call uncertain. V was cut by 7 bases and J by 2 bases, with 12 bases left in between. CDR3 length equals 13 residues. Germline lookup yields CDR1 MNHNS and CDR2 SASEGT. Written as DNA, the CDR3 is TGTGCCAGCAATGGGCTCATTGCCTACGAGCAGTACTTC. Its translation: CASNGLIAYEQYF.

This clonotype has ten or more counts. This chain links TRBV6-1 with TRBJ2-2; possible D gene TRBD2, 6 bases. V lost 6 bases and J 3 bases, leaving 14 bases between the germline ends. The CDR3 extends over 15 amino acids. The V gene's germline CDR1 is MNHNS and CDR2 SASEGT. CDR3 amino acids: CASRREGLDTGELFF. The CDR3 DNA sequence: TGTGCCAGCAGGCGGGAAGGGTTGGACACCGGGGAGCTGTTTTTT.

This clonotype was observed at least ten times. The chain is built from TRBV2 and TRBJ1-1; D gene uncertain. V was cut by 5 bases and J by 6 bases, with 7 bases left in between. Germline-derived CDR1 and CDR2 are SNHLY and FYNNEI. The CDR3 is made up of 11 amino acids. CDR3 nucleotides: TGTGCCAGCAGTACAGTCGCTGAAGCTTTCTTT. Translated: CASSTVAEAFF.

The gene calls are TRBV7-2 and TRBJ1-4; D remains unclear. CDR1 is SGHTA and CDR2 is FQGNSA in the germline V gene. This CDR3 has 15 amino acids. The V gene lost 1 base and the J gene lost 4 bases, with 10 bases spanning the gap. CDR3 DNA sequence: TGTGCCAGCAGCTTAGATCCAGGATATAATGAAAAACTGTTTTTT. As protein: CASSLDPGYNEKLFF.

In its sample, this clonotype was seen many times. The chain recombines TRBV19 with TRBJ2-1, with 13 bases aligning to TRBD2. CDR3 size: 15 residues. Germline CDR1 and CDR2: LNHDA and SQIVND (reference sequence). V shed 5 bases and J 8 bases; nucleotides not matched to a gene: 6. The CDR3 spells CASSAGLAGVYEQFF. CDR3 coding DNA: TGTGCCAGTAGTGCAGGACTAGCGGGAGTCTATGAGCAGTTCTTC.

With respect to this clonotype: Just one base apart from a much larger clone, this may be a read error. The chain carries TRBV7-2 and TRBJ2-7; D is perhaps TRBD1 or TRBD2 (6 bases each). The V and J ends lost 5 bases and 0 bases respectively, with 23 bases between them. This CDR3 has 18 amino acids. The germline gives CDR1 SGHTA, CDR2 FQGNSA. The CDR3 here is CASSQDVHRGASSYEQYF. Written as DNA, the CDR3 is TGTGCCAGCAGCCAAGACGTACATAGGGGGGCAAGCTCCTACGAGCAGTACTTC.

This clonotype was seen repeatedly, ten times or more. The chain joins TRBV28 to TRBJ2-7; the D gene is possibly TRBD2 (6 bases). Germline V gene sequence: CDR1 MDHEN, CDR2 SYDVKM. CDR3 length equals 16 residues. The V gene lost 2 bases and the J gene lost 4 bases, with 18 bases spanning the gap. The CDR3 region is CASSLEENLGGYEQYF. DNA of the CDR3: TGTGCCAGCAGTTTAGAAGAGAATCTCGGGGGATACGAGCAGTACTTC.

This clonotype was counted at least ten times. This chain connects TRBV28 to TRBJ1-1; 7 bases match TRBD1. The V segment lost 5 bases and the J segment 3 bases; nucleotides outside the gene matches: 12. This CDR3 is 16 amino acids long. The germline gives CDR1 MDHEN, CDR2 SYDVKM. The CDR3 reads CASSARQGLGDTEAFF. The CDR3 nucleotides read TGTGCCAGCAGTGCCCGACAGGGTTTAGGGGACACTGAAGCTTTCTTT. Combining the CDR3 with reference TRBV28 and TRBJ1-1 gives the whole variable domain DVKVTQSSRYLVKRTGEKVFLECVQDMDHENMFWYRQDPGLGLRLIYFSYDVKMKEKGDIPEGYSVSREKKERFSLILESASTNQTSMYLCASSARQGLGDTEAFFGQGTRLTVV.

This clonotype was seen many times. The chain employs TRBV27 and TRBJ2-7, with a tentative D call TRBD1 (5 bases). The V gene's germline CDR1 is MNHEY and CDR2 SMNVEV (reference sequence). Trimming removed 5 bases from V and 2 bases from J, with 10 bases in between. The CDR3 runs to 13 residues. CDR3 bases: TGTGCCAGCAGTCCGGACAAGACCTACGAGCAGTACTTC. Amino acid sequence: CASSPDKTYEQYF.